This TCR beta chain was sequenced in a study of Graves' ophthalmopathy and Graves' hyperthyroidism. The CDR3 sequence is 12 residues long. The germline gives CDR1 DFQATT, CDR2 SNEGSKA (reference sequence). V shed 0 bases and J shed 7 bases, with 6 bases lying between them. CDR3 regions of TCR beta were amplified from RNA transcripts. Following a first-round RT-PCR that used HTBI primers, a second-round multiplex PCR was carried out. From the multiplex PCR reads, TCRdb called clonotypes with MiXCR, one entry per CDR3 protein. The table has around 600,000 distinct CDR3 sequences, roughly 39% seen once; the top ten hold roughly 3%.

Sequencing was carried out using peripheral blood. The chain links TRBV20-1 to TRBJ2-2; D is unclear. The TCR was taken from an adult man with Graves' ophthalmopathy. The CDR3 is CSARDTVGELFF. The CDR3 DNA follows: TGCAGTGCTAGAGATACAGTCGGGGAGCTGTTTTTT.